What follows is one T cell receptor beta chain and its context. This entry is derived from a study of blood T cell repertoires in COVID-19. Study at large: Material from acute and convalescent COVID-19 was sourced from the United States, Italy and Spain. Sources were T cells, B-cell-depleted T cells, or PBMCs; the material itself was cDNA or gDNA.

Per the germline V gene, CDR1 is SGHAT and CDR2 is FQDESV (reference sequence). The CDR3 is 13 amino acids. V lost 1 base, J lost 7 bases, and 10 bases lay in between. The method was immunoSEQ multiplex PCR; TCRdb's version includes in-frame clones alone and lacks a portion of them. The sample holds fewer than 95,000 clones, about 91% seen once. The sequenced material came from peripheral blood. The receptor's source is a man aged 60 to 69 with acute or convalescent COVID-19. V and J are TRBV11-1 and TRBJ1-2; D not certain. CDR3 DNA: TGTGCCAGCAGCTTAGAGTCGGGGTTTGGCTACACCTTC. Translating gives CASSLESGFGYTF.